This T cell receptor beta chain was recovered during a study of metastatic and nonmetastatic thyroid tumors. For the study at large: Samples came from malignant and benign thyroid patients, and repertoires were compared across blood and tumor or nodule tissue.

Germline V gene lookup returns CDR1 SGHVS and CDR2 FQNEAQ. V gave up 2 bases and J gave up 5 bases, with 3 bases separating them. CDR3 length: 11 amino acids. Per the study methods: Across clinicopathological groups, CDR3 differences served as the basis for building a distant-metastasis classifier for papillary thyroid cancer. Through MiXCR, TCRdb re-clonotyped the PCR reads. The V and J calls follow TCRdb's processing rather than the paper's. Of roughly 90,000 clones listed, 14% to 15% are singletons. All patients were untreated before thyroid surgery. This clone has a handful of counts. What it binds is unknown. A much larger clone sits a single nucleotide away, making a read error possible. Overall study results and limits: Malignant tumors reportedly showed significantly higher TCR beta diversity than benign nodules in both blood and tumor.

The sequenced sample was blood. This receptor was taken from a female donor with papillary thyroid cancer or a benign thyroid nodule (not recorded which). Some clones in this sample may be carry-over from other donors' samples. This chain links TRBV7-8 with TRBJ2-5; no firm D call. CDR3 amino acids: CASSLCETQYF. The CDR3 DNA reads TGTGCCAGCAGCTTATGCGAGACCCAGTACTTC.